Only one count was recorded for the clone carrying this T cell receptor (beta chain). What it binds is not known. These data come from a study of T cells after posttransplantation cyclophosphamide. The repertoire was sequenced with immunoSEQ multiplex PCR; TCRdb's copy has only in-frame clones and lacks some. The sample consists of 7,500 to 10,000 clones, more than 80% of them appearing once. Study results and caveats: After PTCy, TRB diversity resembled that of CNI/methotrexate controls.

Controls had myeloablative marrow grafts with methotrexate and calcineurin inhibitor, sampled at 1 year. This CDR3 comprises 14 residues. Per germline, CDR1 SGHTA and CDR2 FQGTGA. The germline V and J ends were trimmed by 1 base and 3 bases, with 9 bases remaining between them. Sequences were derived from PBMCs, sampled around 450 days after allogeneic stem cell transplant with calcineurin inhibitor and methotrexate. The sequence was collected from a male patient aged 50 to 60 who received an allogeneic stem cell transplant from an unrelated donor, was CMV-positive, and had chronic GVHD only. Some T cells may have come from the graft donor. J is TRBJ1-1 and V is TRBV7-3, with D perhaps TRBD1 (5 bases). The CDR3 DNA reads TGTGCCAGCAGCTTAAGTCCGGGGGACACTGAAGCTTTCTTT. This encodes CASSLSPGDTEAFF.